Following are 13 T cell receptor beta chains from one sample sequenced in a study of T-cell memory formation after mild COVID-19. TCRdb independently ran MiXCR on the 5' RACE reads; one entry per CDR3 protein. The table lists fewer than 250,000 distinct CDR3 sequences, around 26% of them singletons. Sequenced sample: PBMCs or a T cell subset sorted from them (not recorded which). Source of these receptors: an adult woman who had mild COVID-19 (a few samples of this study predate the infection). Cell type and time point are not known.

This clonotype occurred a few times. V is TRBV25-1 and J is TRBJ2-3; D not certain. Germline V gives CDR1 MGHDK, CDR2 SYGVNS. V was shortened by 6 bases and J by 4 bases, with 8 bases between the two germline ends. CDR3 length: 12 residues. The CDR3 DNA is TGTGCCAGCAGCCTCACCCCAGATACGCAGTATTTT. The encoded protein is CASSLTPDTQYF. Looking up the rest from reference TRBV25-1 and TRBJ2-3 gives the full variable domain: EADIYQTPRYLVIGTGKKITLECSQTMGHDKMYWYQQDPGMELHLIHYSYGVNSTEKGDLSSESTVSRIRTEHFPLTLESARPSHTSQYLCASSLTPDTQYFGPGTRLTVL.

This clonotype was recorded a few times. V usage is TRBV21-1 and J usage is TRBJ1-2. TRBV21-1 has pseudogene status. The CDR3 is 14 amino acids. CDR3 loop: CASSTEEGHYGYTF. The CDR3 coding sequence is TGTGCCAGCAGCACGGAAGAAGGTCACTATGGCTACACCTTC.

This chain connects TRBV14 to TRBJ2-5, with a weak D call TRBD1 (5 bases). Germline loops: CDR1 SGHDN, CDR2 FVKESK. The CDR3 loop spans 15 amino acids. Between the trimmed V and J ends, which lost 0 bases and 1 base, there was a span of 9 bases. The CDR3 DNA follows: TGTGCCAGCAGCCAAGAGACAGCCCTCCAAGAGACCCAGTACTTC. It codes for CASSQETALQETQYF.

The chain has TRBV5-6 and TRBJ2-3, with D perhaps TRBD2 (5 bases). Germline loops: CDR1 SGHDT, CDR2 YYEEEE. V shed 7 bases and J shed 2 bases, with 14 bases lying between them. This CDR3 has 14 residues. The CDR3 spells CASDLGSVTDTQYF. DNA for the CDR3: TGTGCCAGCGACTTGGGGAGCGTCACAGATACGCAGTATTTT.

This clonotype was found a few times. This chain connects TRBV7-2 to TRBJ2-1; TRBD2 matches at 8 bases. The CDR3 loop spans 13 amino acids. J was trimmed by 1 base and V by 11 bases; bases with no gene match: 4. Germline assignment: CDR1 SGHTA and CDR2 FQGNSA. This CDR3 reads CAGAGDSYNEQFF. The CDR3 region has the DNA TGTGCCGGAGCGGGGGATTCCTACAATGAGCAGTTCTTC.

This clonotype has only a few counts. The J gene is TRBJ2-3, the V gene TRBV12-5, with D tentatively TRBD2 (6 bases). V dropped 6 bases and J dropped 1 base, with 8 bases sitting between them. Germline values: CDR1 LGHNT, CDR2 FRNRAP. This CDR3 has 13 residues. The CDR3 loop reads CASGPGGTDTQYF. The CDR3, as DNA: TGTGCTAGTGGACCGGGGGGCACAGATACGCAGTATTTT.

The rearrangement joins TRBV3-1 to TRBJ2-7; TRBD2 matches at 13 bases. Germline lookup yields CDR1 LGHDT and CDR2 YNNKEL (reference sequence). The CDR3 is 15 residues long. Unmatched junction bases numbered 6, after V lost 4 bases and J lost 6 bases. The CDR3 coding sequence is TGTGCCAGCAGCCCCGGACTAGCGGGAGTATCCGAGCAGTACTTC. As protein: CASSPGLAGVSEQYF.

This clonotype appeared a few times. CDR3 sequence: CSVYTGTGTEAFF. DNA of the CDR3: TGCAGCGTTTATACTGGGACAGGGACTGAAGCTTTCTTT. The chain has TRBV29-1 and TRBJ1-1, with 9 bases matching TRBD1. Germline V gene data show CDR1 as SQVTM and CDR2 as ANQGSEA. Germline trimming cut 5 bases from V and 5 bases from J; bases unmatched to any gene: 6. The CDR3 contains 13 residues.

In its sample, this clonotype was seen once. The chain uses TRBV11-3 and TRBJ1-4, with D unclear. Trimming shortened V by 0 bases and J by 11 bases, and 7 bases separated the two germline ends. Germline-derived CDR1 and CDR2 are SGHNT and YENEEA. The CDR3 runs 12 residues. The CDR3 sequence: CASSLESGKLFF. The DNA for the CDR3 is TGTGCCAGCAGCTTAGAAAGTGGGAAACTGTTTTTT.

This chain uses TRBV4-2 with TRBJ2-7; D perhaps matches TRBD1 (5 bases). The V end was cut by 2 bases, the J end by 4 bases, with 18 bases between. Germline V gives CDR1 LGHNA, CDR2 YNFKEQ. This CDR3 spans 16 amino acids. CDR3: CASSQIPQDIGYEQYF. CDR3 coding DNA: TGTGCCAGCAGCCAAATACCACAGGATATTGGTTACGAGCAGTACTTC.

The chain joins TRBV18 to TRBJ2-5, with D perhaps assigned TRBD1 or TRBD2 (5 bases each). The germline CDR1 and CDR2 sequences are KGHSH and LQKENI. This CDR3 comprises 14 residues. Between the trimmed V and J ends, which lost 3 bases and 5 bases, there was a span of 13 bases. The CDR3 protein is CASSPPGSRETQYF. For the CDR3, the DNA is TGTGCCAGCTCACCTCCAGGGAGCAGGGAGACCCAGTACTTC.

This clonotype was observed a handful of times. The rearrangement uses TRBV6-5 and TRBJ2-1, with TRBD1 matching over 8 bases. CDR1 and CDR2 (germline): MNHEY, SVGAGI. The CDR3 spans 16 residues. V trimming: 6 bases; J trimming: 2 bases; junction bases outside the gene matches: 9. The CDR3 loop reads CASRRGRTGTYNEQFF. The DNA for the CDR3 is TGTGCCAGCAGACGCGGACGGACAGGGACCTACAATGAGCAGTTCTTC.

The chain has TRBV15 and TRBJ2-7; 10 bases fit TRBD1. Germline V gives CDR1 LNHNV, CDR2 YYDKDF (reference sequence). The trim removed 5 bases at V and 5 bases at J, leaving 6 bases unmatched. There are 14 residues in the CDR3. The CDR3 sequence: CATSDRDRGHEQYF. The CDR3 nucleotides are TGTGCCACCAGCGACCGGGACAGGGGACACGAGCAGTACTTC.